This TCR beta chain appears in the sequencing data of a study of blood T cell repertoires in COVID-19. V dropped 0 bases and J dropped 3; count of bases not matched to a gene: 0. This CDR3 comprises 15 residues. CDR1 is MNHEY, CDR2 SVGAGI, per germline. In the authors' methods: How many nucleated cells were present was estimated from reference gene primer amplification. Method: immunoSEQ multiplex PCR; TCRdb's copy keeps in-frame clones and lacks some. V and J calls and clone size are as listed in that table; D and trimming were resolved from the DNA. Of some 200,000 clones listed, approximately 80% are singletons.

The TCR sequence derives from a human donor in a cohort sampled during active COVID-19. V is TRBV6-5 and J is TRBJ2-5; the match to TRBD2 covers 11 bases. What was sequenced was peripheral blood. CDR3 bases: TGTGCCAGCAGTTACTCGACTAGCGGGAAAGAGACCCAGTACTTC. It is translated as CASSYSTSGKETQYF.